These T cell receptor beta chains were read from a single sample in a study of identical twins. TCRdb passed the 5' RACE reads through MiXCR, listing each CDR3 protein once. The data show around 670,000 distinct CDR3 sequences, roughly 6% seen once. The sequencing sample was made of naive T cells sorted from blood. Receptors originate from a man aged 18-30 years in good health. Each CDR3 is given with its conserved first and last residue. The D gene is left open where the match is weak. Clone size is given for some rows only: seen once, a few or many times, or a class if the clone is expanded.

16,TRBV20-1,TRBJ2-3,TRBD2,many,CSANDLAGVIRDTQYF,TGCAGTGCTAACGACCTAGCGGGAGTAATCAGAGATACGCAGTATTTT
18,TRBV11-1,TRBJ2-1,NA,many,CASSSPFGAPLLGNEQFF,TGTGCCAGCAGCTCCCCTTTTGGAGCGCCTCTCCTAGGGAATGAGCAGTTCTTC
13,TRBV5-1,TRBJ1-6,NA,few,CASSLTYNSPLHF,TGCGCCAGCAGCTTGACCTATAATTCACCCCTCCACTTT
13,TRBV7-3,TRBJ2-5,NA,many,CASSLSQQETQYF,TGTGCCAGCAGCTTATCCCAGCAAGAGACCCAGTACTTC
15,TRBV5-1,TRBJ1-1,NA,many,CASSESGQMNTEAFF,TGCGCCAGCAGCGAATCGGGACAAATGAACACTGAAGCTTTCTTT
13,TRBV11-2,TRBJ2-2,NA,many,CASSLGLAGELFF,TGTGCCAGCAGCTTAGGACTTGCCGGGGAGCTGTTTTTT
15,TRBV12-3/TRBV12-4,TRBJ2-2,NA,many,CASSKGGGSTGELFF,TGTGCCAGCAGCAAGGGAGGGGGGAGCACCGGGGAGCTGTTTTTT
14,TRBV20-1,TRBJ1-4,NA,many,CSASTGTLNEKLFF,TGCAGTGCTAGCACCGGGACGTTAAATGAAAAACTGTTTTTT
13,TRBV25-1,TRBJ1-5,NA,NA,CASRGGSNQPQHF,TGTGCCAGCAGGGGCGGTAGCAATCAGCCCCAGCATTTT
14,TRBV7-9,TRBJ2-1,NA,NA,CASSSEAAYNEQFF,TGTGCCAGCAGCAGTGAAGCCGCCTACAATGAGCAGTTCTTC
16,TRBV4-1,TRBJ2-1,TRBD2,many,CASSRETSGLYNEQFF,TGCGCCAGCAGCCGAGAGACTAGCGGGCTGTACAATGAGCAGTTCTTC
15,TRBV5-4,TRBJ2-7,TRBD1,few,CASSSRTGQGYEQYF,TGTGCCAGCAGCAGCAGAACGGGACAGGGCTACGAGCAGTACTTC
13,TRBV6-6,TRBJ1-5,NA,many,CASSSQGIQPQHF,TGTGCCAGCAGTTCTCAAGGCATCCAGCCCCAGCATTTT
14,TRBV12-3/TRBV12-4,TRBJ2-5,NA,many,CASKRAGGLTAQYF,TGTGCCAGCAAACGGGCGGGTGGGCTGACGGCCCAGTACTTC
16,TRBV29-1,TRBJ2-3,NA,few,CSVEDRHVAGVDTQYF,TGCAGCGTTGAAGATCGGCACGTAGCAGGGGTAGATACGCAGTATTTT
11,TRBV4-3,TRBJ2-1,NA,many,CATGARNEQFF,TGCGCCACGGGAGCCAGGAATGAGCAGTTCTTC
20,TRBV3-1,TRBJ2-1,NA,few,CASSQRGRWGGVAGYNEQFF,TGTGCCAGCAGCCAACGGGGGCGGTGGGGGGGGGTAGCGGGTTACAATGAGCAGTTCTTC
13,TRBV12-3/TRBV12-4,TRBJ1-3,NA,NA,CASSRGAVFTIYF,TGTGCCAGCAGCCGCGGTGCAGTTTTCACCATATATTTT
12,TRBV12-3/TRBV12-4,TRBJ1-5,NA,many,CASSSDVQPQHF,TGTGCCAGCAGTTCTGATGTGCAGCCCCAGCATTTT
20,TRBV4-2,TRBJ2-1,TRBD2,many,CASSQDQGLAGSILYNEQFF,TGTGCCAGCAGCCAAGATCAGGGACTAGCGGGGTCCATTCTGTACAATGAGCAGTTCTTC
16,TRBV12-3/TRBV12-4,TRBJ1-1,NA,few,CASSSTTVANNTEAFF,TGTGCCAGCAGTTCAACGACAGTCGCCAACAACACTGAAGCTTTCTTT
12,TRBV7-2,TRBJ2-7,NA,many,CASSLVAGEQYF,TGTGCCAGCAGCTTAGTTGCCGGCGAGCAGTACTTC
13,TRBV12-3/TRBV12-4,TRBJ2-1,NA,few,CASREGQYNEQFF,TGTGCCAGCAGGGAGGGGCAGTACAATGAGCAGTTCTTC
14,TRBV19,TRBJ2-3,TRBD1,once,CATMRTGGLDTQYF,TGTGCTACAATGAGGACAGGGGGCCTAGATACGCAGTATTTT
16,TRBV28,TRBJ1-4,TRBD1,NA,CASSLPDRGTNEKLFF,TGTGCCAGCAGTTTACCGGACAGGGGAACTAATGAAAAACTGTTTTTT
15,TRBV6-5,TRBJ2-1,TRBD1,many,CASSYTGQDYNEQFF,TGTGCCAGCAGTTATACGGGACAGGATTACAATGAGCAGTTCTTC
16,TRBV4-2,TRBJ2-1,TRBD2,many,CASSQAGTSGRDEQFF,TGTGCCAGCAGCCAAGCCGGGACTAGCGGGAGAGATGAGCAGTTCTTC
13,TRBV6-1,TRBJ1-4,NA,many,CASSPRGREKLFF,TGTGCCAGCAGCCCCCGGGGCCGAGAAAAACTGTTTTTT
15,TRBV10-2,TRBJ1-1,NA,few,CASSDGQTLNTEAFF,TGCGCCAGCAGTGATGGTCAGACCTTGAACACTGAAGCTTTCTTT
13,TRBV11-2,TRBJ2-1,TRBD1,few,CASSPLDRVLMVF,TGTGCCAGCAGCCCGCTAGACAGGGTTTTAATGGTCTTC
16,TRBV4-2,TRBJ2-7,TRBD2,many,CASSQRNRDYIYEQYF,TGTGCCAGCAGCCAGAGGAACCGGGACTATATTTACGAGCAGTACTTC
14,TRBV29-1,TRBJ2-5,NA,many,CSVELRGLQETQYF,TGCAGCGTTGAACTCCGGGGGTTACAAGAGACCCAGTACTTC
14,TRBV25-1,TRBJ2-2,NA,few,CASKAVANTGELFF,TGTGCCAGCAAAGCGGTCGCGAACACCGGGGAGCTGTTTTTT
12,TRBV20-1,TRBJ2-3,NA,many,CSASVGPDTQYF,TGCAGTGCTAGTGTCGGTCCAGATACGCAGTATTTT
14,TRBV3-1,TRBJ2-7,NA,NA,CASSPLTRGYEQYF,TGTGCCAGCAGCCCCCTCACCCGGGGCTACGAGCAGTACTTC
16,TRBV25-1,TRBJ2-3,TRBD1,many,CASSDTTGASTDTQYF,TGTGCCAGCAGTGACACGACAGGGGCAAGCACAGATACGCAGTATTTT
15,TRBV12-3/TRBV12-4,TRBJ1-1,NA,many,CASSLVGRGNTEAFF,TGTGCCAGCAGTTTAGTCGGCAGAGGGAACACTGAAGCTTTCTTT
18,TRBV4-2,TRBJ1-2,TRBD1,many,CASSQERGRGTVNYGYTF,TGTGCCAGCAGCCAAGAGAGAGGAAGGGGGACAGTTAACTATGGCTACACCTTC
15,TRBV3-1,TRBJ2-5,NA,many,CASSQDLTGEETQYF,TGTGCCAGCAGCCAAGATTTGACGGGGGAGGAGACCCAGTACTTC
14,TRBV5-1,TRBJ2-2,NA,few,CASTPRVDTGELFF,TGCGCCAGCACACCCCGCGTAGACACCGGGGAGCTGTTTTTT
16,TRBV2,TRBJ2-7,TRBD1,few,CASSELGTGGFYEQYF,TGTGCCAGCAGTGAACTTGGGACAGGGGGCTTCTACGAGCAGTACTTC
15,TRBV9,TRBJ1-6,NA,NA,CASSVGQSDNSPLHF,TGTGCCAGCAGCGTAGGACAGTCGGATAATTCACCCCTCCACTTT
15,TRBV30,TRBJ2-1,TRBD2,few,CASRVAGGPYNEQFF,TGTGCCTCTCGGGTAGCGGGAGGGCCCTACAATGAGCAGTTCTTC
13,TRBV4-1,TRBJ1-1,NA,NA,CASSQDLAKGAFF,TGCGCCAGCAGCCAAGATTTGGCCAAAGGAGCTTTCTTT
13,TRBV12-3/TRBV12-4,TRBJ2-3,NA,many,CASRSGLTDTQYF,TGTGCCAGCAGGAGCGGGCTCACAGATACGCAGTATTTT
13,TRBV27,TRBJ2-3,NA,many,CASSPPVGDTQYF,TGTGCCAGCAGCCCCCCCGTTGGGGATACGCAGTATTTT
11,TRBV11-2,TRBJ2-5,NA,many,CASSADVTQYF,TGTGCCAGCAGCGCCGACGTGACCCAGTACTTC
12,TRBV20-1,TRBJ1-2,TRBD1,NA,CSAPQGGYGYTF,TGCAGTGCTCCCCAGGGGGGCTATGGCTACACCTTC